Following are 15 T cell receptor beta chains from one sample sequenced in a study of blood T cell repertoires in COVID-19. Libraries were prepared by immunoSEQ multiplex PCR; TCRdb keeps only in-frame clonotypes and omits some of them. The sample includes fewer than 200,000 clones, just over 85% of them seen just once. The sequencing sample was made of PBMCs or T cells enriched from blood (not recorded which). The receptors originated from a young woman who had recovered from COVID-19.

The gene calls are TRBV10-3 and TRBJ1-5; 7 bases agree with TRBD1. V was clipped by 7 bases and J by 4 bases; unmatched bases: 13. Germline lookup yields CDR1 ENHRY and CDR2 SYGVKD. The CDR3 loop spans 16 amino acids. CDR3 residues: CAIMQAGQGVNQPQHF. The CDR3 nucleotides are TGTGCCATCATGCAGGCGGGCCAGGGGGTTAATCAGCCCCAGCATTTT.

The table lists this clone with a count of one. J is TRBJ2-7 and V is TRBV5-6; D is perhaps TRBD1 (5 bases). This CDR3 spans 15 amino acids. With 2 bases removed from V and 2 bases from J, the gap between germline ends came to 14 bases. The germline V gene encodes CDR1 SGHDT and CDR2 YYEEEE. CDR3 DNA sequence: TGTGCCAGCAGCTTCGTAGAGACAGCAGCCTACGAGCAGTACTTC. Its protein product is CASSFVETAAYEQYF.

This chain links TRBV2 with TRBJ1-5; D is perhaps TRBD1 (5 bases). V was trimmed by 5 bases and J by 8 bases, leaving 7 bases between them. CDR3 size: 11 residues. Germline CDR1 SNHLY, CDR2 FYNNEI. The CDR3 nucleotides read TGTGCCAGCAGTCAGGGTGAGCCCCAGCATTTT. Translated, it gives CASSQGEPQHF. The full variable domain, rest sourced from reference TRBV2 and TRBJ1-5, is EPEVTQTPSHQVTQMGQEVILRCVPISNHLYFYWYRQILGQKVEFLVSFYNNEISEKSEIFDDQFSVERPDGSNFTLKIRSTKLEDSAMYFCASSQGEPQHFGDGTRLSIL.

There are a few counts of this clone. Here the CDR3 DNA reads TGTGCCACCAGCAGAGAGGGGGACAGGGGCACTGAAGCTTTCTTT. Protein product: CATSREGDRGTEAFF. This sequence joins TRBV15 and TRBJ1-1, with 10 bases lining up with TRBD1. The ends lost 0 bases at V and 4 bases at J; junction bases unmatched: 2. The CDR3 is 15 amino acids. Germline lookup yields CDR1 LNHNV and CDR2 YYDKDF (reference sequence).

The chain employs TRBV28 and TRBJ1-3, with a tentative D call TRBD1 (5 bases). With 3 bases removed from V and 0 bases from J, the gap between germline ends came to 9 bases. CDR3 length: 15 residues. Germline loops: CDR1 MDHEN, CDR2 SYDVKM. CDR3 sequence (DNA): TGTGCCAGCAGTTTTGACAGTTACTCTGGAAACACCATATATTTT. Translating it yields CASSFDSYSGNTIYF.

The chain joins TRBV28 to TRBJ1-1, with D tentatively TRBD1 (6 bases). CDR3 length: 14 residues. Germline V gene lookup returns CDR1 MDHEN and CDR2 SYDVKM. V shed 6 bases and J shed 1 base, with 12 bases lying between them. The CDR3 bases are TGTGCCAGCAGCAAAGGGGGATCGAACACTGAAGCTTTCTTT. Translation: CASSKGGSNTEAFF.

The gene calls are TRBV11-3 and TRBJ2-7; 8 bases line up with TRBD2. Germline V gene lookup returns CDR1 SGHNT and CDR2 YENEEA. This CDR3 is 13 amino acids long. V trimming: 5 bases; J trimming: 6 bases; junction bases outside the gene matches: 6. DNA of the CDR3: TGTGCCAGCAGCCCCGGGGGGGGTGCCGAGCAGTACTTC. Translation gives CASSPGGGAEQYF.

This clone was detected only once. J is TRBJ1-6 and V is TRBV19, with 7 bases fitting TRBD1. Germline V lookup: CDR1 LNHDA, CDR2 SQIVND (reference sequence). The CDR3 runs 18 residues. J gave up 1 base and V 3 bases, and 9 bases lay outside the gene matches. The CDR3 region has the DNA TGTGCCAGTAGTATCAGGGGGTATAGTCTTTCCTATAATTCACCCCTCCACTTT. Amino acid sequence: CASSIRGYSLSYNSPLHF.

The chain is built from TRBV19 and TRBJ2-7, with TRBD1 identical over 7 bases. The CDR3 sequence is 17 residues long. Germline lookup yields CDR1 LNHDA and CDR2 SQIVND (reference sequence). J gave up 1 base and V 6 bases, and 15 bases lay outside the gene matches. CDR3 DNA sequence: TGTGCCAGTAGGCGGGCTTGGACAGGTGGAACTTCCTACGAGCAGTACTTC. It is translated as CASRRAWTGGTSYEQYF.

This chain links TRBV11-3 with TRBJ2-1; a weak D match, TRBD1 (5 bases). Deletions cut 5 bases from V and 9 bases from J, with 17 bases between. CDR3 length: 14 residues. Germline V CDR1 and CDR2: SGHNT, YENEEA. This CDR3 reads CASSLGFWGSEQFF. The CDR3 nucleotides read TGTGCCAGCAGCCTAGGCTTCTGGGGCTCTGAGCAGTTCTTC.

The CDR3 loop reads CASSYPTDRASASNQPQHF. The CDR3, as DNA: TGTGCCAGCAGTTACCCCACGGACAGGGCTTCCGCGAGCAATCAGCCCCAGCATTTT. This chain joins TRBV6-2 or TRBV6-3 and TRBJ1-5, with TRBD1 identical over 8 bases. V lost 2 bases and J lost 1; bases outside the gene matches: 13. Germline V gene data show CDR1 as MNHEY and CDR2 as SVGEGT. CDR3 length: 19 residues.

The V call is TRBV28, the J call TRBJ1-1; D is ambiguous. Germline CDR1 MDHEN, CDR2 SYDVKM. This CDR3 contains 14 residues. The V end was cut by 10 bases, the J end by 5 bases, with 20 bases between. The CDR3 spells CATLLYNQPTEAFF. The DNA of the CDR3 is TGTGCCACCCTGCTGTACAACCAACCTACTGAAGCTTTCTTT.

This chain connects TRBV28 to TRBJ2-5; 11 bases agree with TRBD1. Germline V CDR1 and CDR2: MDHEN, SYDVKM. This CDR3 contains 15 residues. V shed 6 bases, J shed 5 bases, and the junction held 8 bases outside the gene matches. The CDR3 is CASSPDRGRRETQYF. CDR3 in DNA: TGTGCCAGCAGCCCGGACAGGGGGCGCCGTGAGACCCAGTACTTC. Together with reference TRBV28 and TRBJ2-5, the CDR3 gives the full variable domain: DVKVTQSSRYLVKRTGEKVFLECVQDMDHENMFWYRQDPGLGLRLIYFSYDVKMKEKGDIPEGYSVSREKKERFSLILESASTNQTSMYLCASSPDRGRRETQYFGPGTRLLVL.

The rearrangement joins TRBV28 to TRBJ1-4, with no clear D. Per germline, CDR1 MDHEN and CDR2 SYDVKM. V gave up 1 base and J gave up 3 bases, with 9 bases separating them. The CDR3 loop spans 15 amino acids. The CDR3 DNA sequence: TGTGCCAGCAGTTTATCGATGCAGGCTAATGAAAAACTGTTTTTT. It specifies CASSLSMQANEKLFF.

The rearrangement links TRBV28 to TRBJ2-2; D is ambiguous. The germline gives CDR1 MDHEN, CDR2 SYDVKM. This CDR3 has 13 residues. Trimming shortened V by 4 bases and J by 4 bases, and 7 bases separated the two germline ends. Written as DNA, the CDR3 is TGTGCCAGCAGTTCTGAGGTCACCGGGGAGCTGTTTTTT. Translated, it gives CASSSEVTGELFF.